What follows describes a single TCR beta chain. Its target is not known. Cultured CD4+ T cell DNA underwent sequencing with the Oncomine TCR Beta short-read assay. TCRdb re-called the PCR reads with MiXCR, one entry per CDR3 protein. The sample includes roughly 9,800 distinct CDR3 sequences, approximately 63% seen only once; the top ten take about a sixth. This entry belongs to a study of vaccination and CD4 T cells after COVID-19. Regarding treatment: roughly ten-day PBMC culture with coronavirus spike peptide pools or control peptides (ViraFEST assay). Half the medium was exchanged for fresh IL-2 medium on days 3 and 7. Per germline, CDR1 LNHNV and CDR2 YYDKDF (reference sequence). This CDR3 region has 15 residues. Trimming removed 4 bases at V and 3 bases at J, with 13 bases between.

The receptor's source is a human donor who had recovered from COVID-19. Sequencing input: CD4+ T cells from blood, cultured in vitro. This rearrangement joins TRBV15 to TRBJ1-5, with D possibly matching TRBD1 (5 bases). Written as DNA, the CDR3 is TGTGCCACCAGCACCTTACAGACAGTCAATCAGCCCCAGCATTTT. Protein sequence: CATSTLQTVNQPQHF. The complete variable domain, with remaining parts taken from reference TRBV15 and TRBJ1-5, reads DAMVIQNPRYQVTQFGKPVTLSCSQTLNHNVMYWYQQKSSQAPKLLFHYYDKDFNNEADTPDNFQSRRPNTSFCFLDIRSPGLGDTAMYLCATSTLQTVNQPQHFGDGTRLSIL.